This T cell receptor beta chain was recorded in a study of blood T cell repertoires in COVID-19. Study details: From T cells, B-cell-depleted T cells, or PBMCs came the material, which was cDNA or gDNA.

Germline loops: CDR1 SGHNT, CDR2 YYREEE (reference sequence). V trimming: 6 bases; J trimming: 0 bases; junction bases outside the gene matches: 11. The CDR3 has 16 residues. The Seattle site enrolled patients during active infection and followed them longitudinally. Authors' processing steps: Scientists estimated how many nucleated cells there were by amplifying reference gene primers. The method was immunoSEQ multiplex PCR; TCRdb's version includes in-frame clones alone and lacks a portion of them. V and J calls and clone size are those listed in that table; D and trimming were worked out from the DNA. The sample shows 150,000 to 200,000 clones, around 94% of them seen only once.

The V call is TRBV5-4, the J call TRBJ2-5; TRBD2 agrees at 7 bases. The TCR comes from a man aged 25 to 40 with COVID-19, enrolled during active disease. Sequenced input: peripheral blood. As DNA, the CDR3 is TGTGCCAGCACCATTGGGGCTAGCGGAAACCAAGAGACCCAGTACTTC. This codes for CASTIGASGNQETQYF.